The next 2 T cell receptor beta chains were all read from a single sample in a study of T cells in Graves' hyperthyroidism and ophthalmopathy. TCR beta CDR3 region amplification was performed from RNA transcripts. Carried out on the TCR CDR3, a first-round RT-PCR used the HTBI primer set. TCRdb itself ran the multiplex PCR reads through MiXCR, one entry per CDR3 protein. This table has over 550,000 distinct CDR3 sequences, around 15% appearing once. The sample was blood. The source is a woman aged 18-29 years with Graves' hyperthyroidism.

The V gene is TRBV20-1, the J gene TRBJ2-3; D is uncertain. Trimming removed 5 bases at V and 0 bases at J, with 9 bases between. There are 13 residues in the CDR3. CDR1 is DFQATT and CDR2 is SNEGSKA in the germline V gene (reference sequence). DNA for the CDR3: TGCAGTGCTTGGGCCACTAGCACAGATACGCAGTATTTT. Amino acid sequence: CSAWATSTDTQYF.

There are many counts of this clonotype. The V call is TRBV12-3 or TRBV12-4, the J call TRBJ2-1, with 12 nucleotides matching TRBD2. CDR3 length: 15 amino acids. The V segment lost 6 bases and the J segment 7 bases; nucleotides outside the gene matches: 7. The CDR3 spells CASRMTSGRYNEQFF. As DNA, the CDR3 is TGTGCCAGCAGAATGACTAGCGGGAGATATAATGAGCAGTTCTTC.